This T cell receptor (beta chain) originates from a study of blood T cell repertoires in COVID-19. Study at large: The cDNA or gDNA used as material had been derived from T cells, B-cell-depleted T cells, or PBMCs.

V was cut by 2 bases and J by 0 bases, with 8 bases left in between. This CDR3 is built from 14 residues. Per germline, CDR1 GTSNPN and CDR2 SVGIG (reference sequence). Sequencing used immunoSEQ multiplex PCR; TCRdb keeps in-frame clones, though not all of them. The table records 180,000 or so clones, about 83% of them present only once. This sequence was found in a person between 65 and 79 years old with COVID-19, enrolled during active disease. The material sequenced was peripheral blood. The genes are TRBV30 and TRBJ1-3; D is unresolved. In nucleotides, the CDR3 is TGTGCCTGGAGTCTAGAGATCTCTGGAAACACCATATATTTT. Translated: CAWSLEISGNTIYF.